Listed below are T cell receptor beta chains from one sample, sequenced in a study of T cells after yellow fever vaccination. TCRdb passed the 5' RACE reads through MiXCR, listing each CDR3 protein once. The data show about 630,000 distinct CDR3 sequences, approximately 13% seen once. The sequencing here drew on PBMCs, taken on the day of the yellow fever booster vaccination. Receptor source: a man aged 30 to 39 who received the YFV17D yellow fever vaccine. CDR3s include the opening cysteine and the closing phenylalanine or tryptophan. Fields, in order: J gene, V gene, clone size, D gene, CDR3 protein, CDR3 DNA. A D gene is named only where the DNA matches it firmly. Size tells how often a clone was seen (once, few, many) or the class of an expanded clone, and some rows leave it out.

TRBJ2-5 TRBV24-1 . TRBD1 CATSKFQGQGETQYF TGTGCCACCAGCAAATTCCAGGGACAGGGAGAGACCCAGTACTTC
TRBJ1-1 TRBV12-3/TRBV12-4 few . CASSPPSKTGNTEAFF TGTGCCAGCAGTCCACCCTCAAAGACAGGGAACACTGAAGCTTTCTTT
TRBJ2-7 TRBV3-1 few TRBD1 CASSQPRGTERYEQYF TGTGCCAGCAGCCAACCACGTGGGACAGAGAGGTACGAGCAGTACTTC
TRBJ2-1 TRBV10-2 . TRBD2 CATLAGNYNEQFF TGCGCCACACTAGCGGGAAACTACAATGAGCAGTTCTTC
TRBJ2-1 TRBV7-7 . . CASSHGSDEQFF TGTGCCAGCAGCCACGGGTCGGATGAGCAGTTCTTC
TRBJ2-7 TRBV6-2/TRBV6-3 few . CASSYRGATYEQYF TGTGCCAGCAGTTACCGTGGGGCTACCTACGAGCAGTACTTC
TRBJ2-6 TRBV7-3 . . CASSLGVSSGANVLTF TGTGCCAGCAGCTTGGGAGTATCCTCTGGGGCCAACGTCCTGACTTTC
TRBJ1-1 TRBV4-3 few . CASSLLPPGPKNTEAFF TGCGCCAGCAGCCTCCTCCCCCCAGGGCCGAAGAACACTGAAGCTTTCTTT
TRBJ2-7 TRBV6-5 few TRBD2 CASSYVLAGGSHEQYF TGTGCCAGCAGTTACGTGTTAGCGGGAGGGTCCCACGAGCAGTACTTC
TRBJ1-5 TRBV10-3 . TRBD1 CAISAGTGDQPQHF TGTGCCATCAGCGCCGGGACAGGGGATCAGCCCCAGCATTTT
TRBJ1-6 TRBV7-3 . . CASSLNRDINSPLHF TGTGCCAGCAGCTTAAATCGCGACATCAATTCACCCCTCCACTTT
TRBJ2-7 TRBV6-5 . . CASSLSGSGSYEQYF TGTGCCAGCAGTTTGAGCGGTTCCGGCTCCTACGAGCAGTACTTC
TRBJ2-7 TRBV6-2/TRBV6-3 . . CASTRGNLGYGEQYF TGTGCCAGCACCCGCGGGAACTTGGGGTATGGCGAGCAGTACTTC
TRBJ2-5 TRBV10-3 few . CAISSPEGRETQYF TGTGCCATCAGTTCCCCCGAGGGGAGAGAGACCCAGTACTTC
TRBJ2-1 TRBV29-1 few . CSLGGGDNEQFF TGCAGCTTGGGGGGTGGGGATAATGAGCAGTTCTTC
TRBJ1-3 TRBV7-2 . . CASRRTAGNTIYF TGTGCCAGCAGAAGGACGGCAGGAAACACCATATATTTT
TRBJ2-1 TRBV6-1 . . CASGLVSSSYNEQFF TGTGCCAGCGGCCTAGTTTCGAGCTCCTACAATGAGCAGTTCTTC
TRBJ2-3 TRBV7-2 . . CASSPGGLTQYF TGTGCCAGCAGCCCCGGGGGCTTAACGCAGTATTTT
TRBJ2-2 TRBV12-3/TRBV12-4 few . CATRGDNTGELFF TGTGCCACTAGGGGGGACAACACCGGGGAGCTGTTTTTT
TRBJ2-1 TRBV20-1 few TRBD2 CSATASGSGSFDEQFF TGCAGTGCTACTGCCTCAGGTAGCGGGAGTTTCGATGAGCAGTTCTTC
TRBJ1-5 TRBV6-2/TRBV6-3 . . CASTREGPGTQPQHF TGTGCCAGCACCCGAGAGGGCCCAGGGACCCAGCCCCAGCATTTT
TRBJ2-5 TRBV20-1 few . CSASWKTQYF TGCAGTGCTAGCTGGAAGACCCAGTACTTC
TRBJ2-1 TRBV7-2 . TRBD2 CASSLASGSMNEQFF TGTGCCAGCAGCTTAGCTAGCGGGAGTATGAATGAGCAGTTCTTC
TRBJ2-7 TRBV19 . . CASKARQSYEQYF TGTGCCAGTAAGGCCCGACAGTCCTACGAGCAGTACTTC
TRBJ2-2 TRBV2 few . CASRGGGSGYTGELFF TGTGCCAGCAGGGGAGGGGGGAGTGGGTACACCGGGGAGCTGTTTTTT
TRBJ1-2 TRBV7-2 few TRBD1 CASSISLGQGVGGYTF TGTGCCAGCAGTATCAGCCTGGGACAGGGGGTGGGTGGCTACACCTTC
TRBJ2-2 TRBV29-1 many TRBD2 CSARSGVTGELFF TGCAGCGCCAGAAGCGGGGTCACCGGGGAGCTGTTTTTT
TRBJ2-1 TRBV7-9 few . CASSSSGHRQFF TGTGCCAGCAGTTCAAGCGGGCATCGGCAGTTCTTC
TRBJ1-1 TRBV29-1 . . CSVTGTMNTEAFF TGCAGCGTTACAGGGACCATGAACACTGAAGCTTTCTTT
TRBJ2-1 TRBV7-9 few . CASSLASAYNEQFF TGTGCCAGCAGCTTAGCCTCGGCGTACAATGAGCAGTTCTTC
TRBJ2-1 TRBV20-1 many . CRAMTSSYNEQFF TGCAGAGCTATGACTAGTTCTTACAATGAGCAGTTCTTC
TRBJ2-1 TRBV5-1 . . CASSLVLGVNNEQFF TGCGCCAGCAGCTTGGTACTGGGGGTGAACAATGAGCAGTTCTTC
TRBJ2-5 TRBV6-6 few . CATLKAETQYF TGTGCCACCCTCAAAGCGGAGACCCAGTACTTC
TRBJ2-7 TRBV5-4 . TRBD2 CAAGAGGSYEQYF TGTGCCGCAGGGGCGGGAGGGAGCTACGAGCAGTACTTC
TRBJ1-2 TRBV6-2/TRBV6-3 once . CASSYSGSFGYTF TGTGCCAGCAGTTACTCGGGGAGCTTCGGCTACACCTTC
TRBJ2-1 TRBV6-2/TRBV6-3 many . CASSFKRVLYNEQFF TGTGCCAGCAGTTTTAAGAGGGTTCTCTACAATGAGCAGTTCTTC
TRBJ2-3 TRBV7-9 few . CASSLGSVADTQYF TGTGCCAGCAGCTTAGGGTCGGTGGCAGATACGCAGTATTTT
TRBJ2-1 TRBV20-1 . TRBD2 CSARGGAGRPRAGETYNEQFF TGCAGTGCTAGGGGGGGAGCAGGGCGACCCAGGGCGGGAGAGACCTACAATGAGCAGTTCTTC
TRBJ2-1 TRBV6-5 . . CASSYRIRDTSNEQFF TGTGCCAGCAGTTACCGGATCCGGGACACAAGCAATGAGCAGTTCTTC
TRBJ2-2 TRBV3-1 . TRBD2 CASSQNSGRAGTGELFF TGTGCCAGCAGCCAAAACAGCGGGAGGGCCGGGACCGGGGAGCTGTTTTTT
TRBJ2-3 TRBV5-6 . . CASSLENLLEYF TGTGCCAGCAGCCTGGAGAACCTGCTGGAGTATTTT
TRBJ2-7 TRBV7-2 many . CASSLVPGVHEQYF TGTGCCAGCAGCTTAGTCCCGGGAGTCCACGAGCAGTACTTC
TRBJ2-7 TRBV6-2/TRBV6-3 . . CASSFDSGVYEQYF TGTGCCAGCAGTTTCGACTCCGGGGTCTACGAGCAGTACTTC
TRBJ2-6 TRBV11-2 . . CASSLDRRATGANVLTF TGTGCCAGCAGCTTAGATAGGAGGGCGACTGGGGCCAACGTCCTGACTTTC
TRBJ2-7 TRBV7-2 . TRBD2 CASSLWTSGSRREQYF TGTGCCAGCAGCCTCTGGACTAGCGGGAGTAGGCGCGAGCAGTACTTC
TRBJ2-5 TRBV20-1 . TRBD2 CSGSKSGTPGETQYF TGCAGTGGGAGTAAAAGCGGGACCCCAGGGGAGACCCAGTACTTC
TRBJ2-2 TRBV20-1 . TRBD1 CSARDAGTGNTGELFF TGCAGTGCTAGAGATGCTGGGACAGGGAACACCGGGGAGCTGTTTTTT
TRBJ2-5 TRBV3-1 few . CASSQFSGYQETQYF TGTGCCAGCAGCCAATTCTCGGGGTACCAAGAGACCCAGTACTTC
TRBJ2-6 TRBV30 . . CAWSRFSGANVLTF TGTGCCTGGAGTAGGTTCTCTGGGGCCAACGTCCTGACTTTC
TRBJ1-2 TRBV3-1 few . CASSPVEGAGYTF TGTGCCAGCAGCCCCGTCGAAGGGGCTGGCTACACCTTC
TRBJ2-3 TRBV15 few . CATRLVITDTQYF TGTGCCACACGACTAGTTATTACAGATACGCAGTATTTT
TRBJ2-5 TRBV6-5 . . CASSYGREVETQYF TGTGCCAGCAGTTACGGCAGGGAGGTGGAGACCCAGTACTTC
TRBJ2-7 TRBV29-1 . TRBD2 CSVSGGGGEQYF TGCAGCGTTAGTGGTGGGGGGGGCGAGCAGTACTTC
TRBJ2-7 TRBV5-5 . . CASRQENYEQYF TGTGCCAGCAGGCAGGAGAACTACGAGCAGTACTTC